The TCR beta chain described here comes from a study of blood T cell repertoires in COVID-19. Study-level information: The United States, Italy and Spain were the sources of the acute and convalescent COVID-19 samples. In each case, the material was cDNA or gDNA derived from T cells, B-cell-depleted T cells, or PBMCs.

In the original workflow: The assay estimated nucleated cells by amplifying reference gene primers. Libraries were prepared by immunoSEQ multiplex PCR; TCRdb keeps only in-frame clonotypes and omits some of them. That table gives V, J and clone size, and the DNA gave D and trimming. The repertoire includes over 300,000 clones, approximately 88% of them detected once, and around 1.3% sits in the top ten. Germline V gene data show CDR1 as KGHSH and CDR2 as LQKENI. This CDR3 is built from 16 residues. V lost 1 base, J lost 1 base, and 8 bases lay in between. The rearrangement uses TRBV18 and TRBJ2-6; D gene ambiguous. The TCR comes from a man aged 35-49 years with acute or convalescent COVID-19. Sequencing input: peripheral blood. Written as DNA, the CDR3 is TGTGCCAGCTCACCACTAGGAGAATCTGGGGCCAACGTCCTGACTTTC. It translates to CASSPLGESGANVLTF.